A selection of T cell receptor beta chains follows, all from one sample in a study of shared clonotypes between healthy human individuals. The protocol was immunoSEQ multiplex PCR, while the TCRdb copy is restricted to in-frame clones and leaves out a portion. The sample shows 950,000 to 1,200,000 clones, around 77% of them seen only once. Sequenced input: memory CD4+ T cells from PBMCs. These receptors all stem from a man younger than 35 in good health. Some clones in this sample may be carry-over from other donors' samples. Both conserved end residues are part of each CDR3. Each record gives: clone size, D gene, V gene, J gene, CDR3 DNA, CDR3 protein. A D gene is named only where the DNA matches it firmly. Only part of the rows carry a size: once, few, many, or a class if the clone is expanded.

-	-	TRBV5-6	TRBJ2-5	TGTGCCAGCGGAAAGGAGCCCCTACTAGGGAGGGAGACCCAGTACTTC	CASGKEPLLGRETQYF
-	TRBD1	TRBV19	TRBJ2-2	TGTGCCAGTATCCAGGGGGTGGGCACCGGGGAGCTGTTTTTT	CASIQGVGTGELFF
-	-	TRBV10-3	TRBJ2-7	TGTGCCACCAGGCTTGGGGACGGCGAGCAGTACTTC	CATRLGDGEQYF
-	TRBD1	TRBV28	TRBJ1-4	TGTGCCAGCAGTCCCGGACAGGAGTATGAAAAACTGTTTTTT	CASSPGQEYEKLFF
-	-	TRBV25-1	TRBJ2-5	TGTGCCAGCAGTGAATCAGGGGGGGGGCGAGAGACCCAGTACTTC	CASSESGGGRETQYF
-	-	TRBV9	TRBJ1-5	TGTGCCAGCAGCGCAGGTAGGGGGGGCGATCAGCCCCAGCATTTT	CASSAGRGGDQPQHF
few	TRBD1	TRBV19	TRBJ1-5	TGTGCCAGTACTCCTCAGGGGGCATGGCAGCCCCAGCATTTT	CASTPQGAWQPQHF
few	-	TRBV4-1	TRBJ1-4	TGCGCCAGCAGCCAAGTAATGGGAGAAAAACTGTTTTTT	CASSQVMGEKLFF
-	TRBD1	TRBV4-1	TRBJ1-2	TGCGCCAGCAGCCTCCGGGACAGGGACTATGGCTACACCTTC	CASSLRDRDYGYTF
once	-	TRBV2	TRBJ2-1	TGTGCCAGCATTAGGCCCCTGGCGAATGAGCAGTTCTTC	CASIRPLANEQFF
-	-	TRBV18	TRBJ2-1	TGTGCCAGCTCACCGGGACCGTACAATGAGCAGTTCTTC	CASSPGPYNEQFF
-	-	TRBV5-1	TRBJ2-1	TGCGCCAGCAGCTTGGGGGTTCGTTCCATTAAAGAGCAGTTCTTC	CASSLGVRSIKEQFF
-	-	TRBV1	TRBJ1-5	TGCACCAGCAGCCAAGATCTCAGACAAACGAGCAATCAGCCCCAGCATTTT	CTSSQDLRQTSNQPQHF
-	-	TRBV25-1	TRBJ2-2	TGTGCCAGCAGTGAATATGGCAGCCGCTACACCGGGGAGCTGTTTTTT	CASSEYGSRYTGELFF
few	-	TRBV28	TRBJ1-1	TGTGCCAGCAGTGTCCAGGACGGAAGGAACACTGAAGCTTTCTTT	CASSVQDGRNTEAFF
-	-	TRBV19	TRBJ2-7	TGTGCCAGTAGTTCGGGCGGCGCAGGGACGTACGAGCAGTACTTC	CASSSGGAGTYEQYF
-	TRBD2	TRBV11-2	TRBJ2-1	TGTGCCAGCTGCCTCGGGAGGGGTGCCTACAATGAGCAGTTCTTC	CASCLGRGAYNEQFF
-	-	TRBV5-1	TRBJ2-1	TGCGCCAGCAGCTTGGAAGGCGGGACGTACAATGAGCAGTTCTTC	CASSLEGGTYNEQFF
-	-	TRBV29-1	TRBJ2-5	TGCAGCGTTGAAGATCAGGGGGGAGTGACCCAGTACTTC	CSVEDQGGVTQYF
-	-	TRBV5-4	TRBJ2-5	TGTGCCAGCAGCCCAGAACCCCAACAGCAAGAGACCCAGTACTTC	CASSPEPQQQETQYF
-	TRBD2	TRBV9	TRBJ2-2	TGTGCCAGCAGCGAGGGAAGGCTAGCGGGATTGAACACCGGGGAGCTGTTTTTT	CASSEGRLAGLNTGELFF
once	TRBD1	TRBV10-3	TRBJ2-6	TGTGCCACTAGACAGGGTTATTGGTCTGGGGCCAACGTCCTGACTTTC	CATRQGYWSGANVLTF
-	-	TRBV27	TRBJ2-1	TGTGCCAGCAGTTTACTGGGGGGCGAGCAGTTCTTC	CASSLLGGEQFF
-	-	TRBV2	TRBJ2-1	TGTGCCAGCGGCCGAACTCGGAATGAGCAGTTCTTC	CASGRTRNEQFF
once	-	TRBV30	TRBJ2-3	TGTGCCTCCCTACTCGAGCAGGGGGGGTTCATAGATACGCAGTATTTT	CASLLEQGGFIDTQYF
few	-	TRBV2	TRBJ2-5	TGTGCCAGCACTAGAGAACAAGAGACCCAGTACTTC	CASTREQETQYF
-	TRBD1	TRBV9	TRBJ2-1	TGTGCCAGCAGCGTAGCCGGACAGGGGAAATACAATGAGCAGTTCTTC	CASSVAGQGKYNEQFF
few	-	TRBV28	TRBJ1-2	TGTGCCAGCAGTCTCGGGACGGACTATGGCTACACCTTC	CASSLGTDYGYTF
-	-	TRBV13	TRBJ2-7	TGTGCCAGCAGCTGGGCCTACGAGCAGTACTTC	CASSWAYEQYF
-	-	TRBV5-6	TRBJ2-1	TGTGCCAGCAGCGTGTACAATGAGCAGTTCTTC	CASSVYNEQFF
-	TRBD1	TRBV5-1	TRBJ2-1	TGCGCCAGCAGCTTGGCGACAGGGGCAAGCAATGAGCAGTTCTTC	CASSLATGASNEQFF
-	TRBD2	TRBV7-2	TRBJ2-7	TGTGCCAGCAGCTTAGATCCACTAGCGGGAGAGATCGAGCAGTACTTC	CASSLDPLAGEIEQYF
-	TRBD2	TRBV28	TRBJ2-5	TGTGCCAGCAGTTCATTAGCGGGAGGGAGGGAGACCCAGTACTTC	CASSSLAGGRETQYF
-	-	TRBV7-9	TRBJ1-4	TGTGCCAGCAGCTCAGAGGGTGAAAAACTGTTTTTT	CASSSEGEKLFF
-	-	TRBV5-4	TRBJ2-5	TGTGCCAGCAGCTTGGCCAGACGGGTTGAGGAGACCCAGTACTTC	CASSLARRVEETQYF
-	-	TRBV28	TRBJ2-7	TGTGCCAGCAGTTTATGGGATCGGGGGCTTGTGCAGTACTTC	CASSLWDRGLVQYF
-	-	TRBV5-1	TRBJ2-1	TGCGCCAGCAGCTTACACATAGCGGCTACCTCCTACAATGAGCAGTTCTTC	CASSLHIAATSYNEQFF
-	-	TRBV7-3	TRBJ2-2	TGTGCCAGCAGCCGAAGCCCGCACACCGGGGAGCTGTTTTTT	CASSRSPHTGELFF
-	-	TRBV19	TRBJ2-5	TGTGCCAGTAGTATAGGCCCAGGGCGGGAGACCCAGTACTTC	CASSIGPGRETQYF
-	-	TRBV7-8	TRBJ2-1	TGTGCCAGCAGCTTGAGGGCGGGATGGGAGTATGAGCAGTTCTTC	CASSLRAGWEYEQFF
-	TRBD1	TRBV5-6	TRBJ1-1	TGTGCCAGCAGCTCGACAGGGGAGTTTGAAGCTTTCTTT	CASSSTGEFEAFF
-	TRBD2	TRBV6-5	TRBJ2-1	TGTGCCAGCAGTTTGCTAGCGGGAGGGGGAAATGAGCAGTTCTTC	CASSLLAGGGNEQFF